A selection of T cell receptor beta chains follows, all from one sample in a study of CD8 T cells in ankylosing spondylitis. TCRdb analysed the 5' RACE reads with MiXCR anew, one entry per CDR3 protein. The sample shows around 490,000 distinct CDR3 sequences, 5.3% of them seen only once. Sequenced: blood, either unsorted or a sorted T cell fraction (not recorded which). The receptors derive from a male donor with ankylosing spondylitis. CDR3s include the opening cysteine and the closing phenylalanine or tryptophan. A D gene is named only where the DNA matches it firmly. Size is omitted from some rows. Given values are once, few, many or a class for expanded clones.

V	size	J	D	DNA	CDR3
TRBV11-2	many	TRBJ2-1	-	TGTGCCAGCAGCTTTTTCCCCCAGCGCGGTCGGGAGCAGTTCTTC	CASSFFPQRGREQFF
TRBV6-2/TRBV6-3	-	TRBJ2-3	TRBD2	TGTGCCAGCAGTCAAGCTATAACTAGCGACTTGGGCGATACGCAGTATTTT	CASSQAITSDLGDTQYF
TRBV7-8	many	TRBJ2-5	-	TGTGCCAGCAGCCGGGGGTGGGGCCAAGAGACCCAGTACTTC	CASSRGWGQETQYF
TRBV7-9	many	TRBJ1-1	-	TGTGCCAGCACACGGAACAGGGAGAACACTGAAGCTTTCTTT	CASTRNRENTEAFF
TRBV5-1	few	TRBJ2-7	-	TGCGCCAGCAGCCATCCCAGGGGAAATTTCCCCTACGAGCAGTACTTC	CASSHPRGNFPYEQYF
TRBV10-3	many	TRBJ2-7	-	TGTGCCATCAGTGAGTCTTCACAGCTGACCAAGCAGTACTTC	CAISESSQLTKQYF
TRBV11-2	-	TRBJ2-7	TRBD2	TGTGCCAGCAGCTCGCCCGCCTTCTCTAGCGGGAGGGCCAGGAACGAGCAGTACTTC	CASSSPAFSSGRARNEQYF
TRBV21-1	many	TRBJ2-2	-	TGTGCCAGCAGCATTTCGGCAGGGAAGTACACCGGGGAGCTGTTTTTT	CASSISAGKYTGELFF
TRBV11-2	many	TRBJ2-2	-	TGTGCCAGCAGCTCCCAGGGTAGTCGGTCTGCCGGGGAGCTGTTTTTT	CASSSQGSRSAGELFF
TRBV5-1	many	TRBJ2-7	-	TGCGCCAGCAGGAGGATACCGGGACAATCCTACGAGCAGTACTTC	CASRRIPGQSYEQYF
TRBV7-8	many	TRBJ1-4	-	TGTGCCAGCAGCGCGAGGAGGGTTAATGAAAAACTGTTTTTT	CASSARRVNEKLFF
TRBV27	many	TRBJ2-3	TRBD1	TGTGCCAGCAGTCGACAGGGTCCAGATACGCAGTATTTT	CASSRQGPDTQYF
TRBV7-2	-	TRBJ1-1	-	TGTGCCAGCAGCTTCTCGCTCGTCACTGAAGCTTTCTTT	CASSFSLVTEAFF
TRBV10-3	many	TRBJ2-7	-	TGTGCCATCAGTGAGTCAGGGTGGAAGACTCCCTACGAGCAGTACTTC	CAISESGWKTPYEQYF
TRBV4-1	many	TRBJ1-2	-	TGCGCCAGCAGCTCACCCACTAACAACTATGGCTACACCTTC	CASSSPTNNYGYTF
TRBV6-5	many	TRBJ1-4	-	TGTGCCAGCGCGAGGGGGGGGACTCTGTTTTTT	CASARGGTLFF
TRBV6-5	many	TRBJ2-1	-	TGTGCCAGCAGTTTTATAGGGGGTGAGCAGTTCTTC	CASSFIGGEQFF
TRBV7-9	many	TRBJ1-3	TRBD1	TGTGCCAGCAGCTTCCAGGGGGCTACTGGAAACACCATATATTTT	CASSFQGATGNTIYF
TRBV10-3	many	TRBJ2-3	TRBD2	TGTGCCATCAGTGAGTCGCCAGCGGGAGAACCAGATACGCAGTATTTT	CAISESPAGEPDTQYF
TRBV10-3	many	TRBJ2-2	TRBD1	TGTGCCATCAGTGGAACAGGGGTCCGCACCGGGGAGCTGTTTTTT	CAISGTGVRTGELFF
TRBV6-2/TRBV6-3	many	TRBJ1-1	TRBD1	TGTGCCAGCAGTTATCACGACAGGGAGAACACTGAAGCTTTCTTT	CASSYHDRENTEAFF
TRBV20-1	many	TRBJ1-1	-	TGCAGTGTGACTCGGTCGCGGCGGCCGAACACTGAAGCTTTCTTT	CSVTRSRRPNTEAFF
TRBV7-9	many	TRBJ2-3	-	TGTGCCAGCAGCTTAGGGATATTGTGGTATTTT	CASSLGILWYF
TRBV29-1	many	TRBJ1-4	-	TGCAGCGTTGAGATTCCAGGGGTAGGAAAACTGTTTTTT	CSVEIPGVGKLFF
TRBV7-8	-	TRBJ1-2	-	TGTGCCAGCAGCCTAAGACAGTCCTCTAACTATGGCTACACCTTC	CASSLRQSSNYGYTF
TRBV27	many	TRBJ1-5	TRBD1	TGTGCCAGCAGTCGCCTTTCTGGGACAGGGGATCGTCAGCCCCAGCATTTT	CASSRLSGTGDRQPQHF
TRBV29-1	many	TRBJ1-1	-	TGCAGCGCCGTACCTGAAGTTCGGGGACTATACGCTTTCTTT	CSAVPEVRGLYAFF
TRBV3-1	many	TRBJ1-6	-	TGTGCCAGCAGCCAAGGTCAGGACCTATGGCCCCTCCACTTT	CASSQGQDLWPLHF
TRBV29-1	many	TRBJ2-6	-	TGCAGCGTTGAAAACAGGGAAGGATCTGGGGCCAACGTCCTGACTTTC	CSVENREGSGANVLTF
TRBV10-3	many	TRBJ2-3	-	TGTGCCATCAAGGGCCCGGCGACAGATACGCAGTATTTT	CAIKGPATDTQYF
TRBV7-6	many	TRBJ2-3	-	TGTGCCAGCAGCCCTAGCGCAAATTTCCCAGATACGCAGTATTTT	CASSPSANFPDTQYF
TRBV12-5	many	TRBJ2-2	-	TGTGCTAGTGGCCTTGGGGGGCGAACCGGGGAGCTGTTTTTT	CASGLGGRTGELFF
TRBV25-1	many	TRBJ1-2	-	TGTGCCAGCGGAAGGGGTTGGGGCTACACCTTC	CASGRGWGYTF
TRBV3-1	many	TRBJ2-1	TRBD1	TGTGCCAGCAGCCACCTTTTACCGGGACAGGGGTTTCTCGATGAGCAGTTCTTC	CASSHLLPGQGFLDEQFF
TRBV9	few	TRBJ2-1	-	TGTGCCAGCAGCAACGGAGACGATAGCTCCTACAATGAGCAGTTCTTC	CASSNGDDSSYNEQFF
TRBV5-1	many	TRBJ2-7	-	TGCGCCAGCAGCTTCTTCGGGGCCCAGGGTACCTACGAGCAGTACTTC	CASSFFGAQGTYEQYF
TRBV11-1	many	TRBJ2-1	-	TGTGCCAGCAGCTTAAGGCTTCTGGGCAGGGGTTCCTACAATGAGCAGTTCTTC	CASSLRLLGRGSYNEQFF
TRBV20-1	many	TRBJ2-1	-	TGCAGTGCTACCGACCACTACAATGAGCAGTTCTTC	CSATDHYNEQFF
TRBV6-2/TRBV6-3	-	TRBJ2-7	-	TGTGCCAGCAGAGATGAAACCTACGAGCAGTACTTC	CASRDETYEQYF
TRBV5-1	many	TRBJ1-1	-	TGCGCCAGCAGCTTGTCCCCCTGGAACACTGAAGCTTTCTTT	CASSLSPWNTEAFF
TRBV27	many	TRBJ2-2	-	TGTGCCAGCAGCCTGGGTGGGGAAGGGAACACCGGGGAGCTGTTTTTT	CASSLGGEGNTGELFF
TRBV9	many	TRBJ2-1	-	TGTGCCAGCAGCCGTAACTGGCGGGCCAATGAGCAGTTCTTC	CASSRNWRANEQFF
TRBV4-3	-	TRBJ2-1	-	TGCGCCAGCAGCCTTCGCTGGCCGTCTCAGGGGAGGGAATACAATGAGCAGTTCTTC	CASSLRWPSQGREYNEQFF
TRBV28	many	TRBJ1-2	TRBD1	TGTGCCAGCAGTGACAGGGGAAGTGGCTACACCTTC	CASSDRGSGYTF
TRBV9	many	TRBJ2-1	TRBD1	TGTGCCAGCAGCGTAGGGGGACAGGGTTTTTACAATGAGCAGTTCTTC	CASSVGGQGFYNEQFF
TRBV2	many	TRBJ2-5	TRBD2	TGTGCCAGCATGTTCTCGGGGACTAGCGTTGGGACCCAGTACTTC	CASMFSGTSVGTQYF
TRBV4-3	many	TRBJ2-1	-	TGCGCCAGCAGCTTCCAGGAACGGCCCTACAATGAGCAGTTCTTC	CASSFQERPYNEQFF
TRBV29-1	many	TRBJ2-3	-	TGCAGCGTTGTGGGTCGGGACAGCACAGATACGCAGTATTTT	CSVVGRDSTDTQYF
TRBV18	many	TRBJ1-3	TRBD1	TGTGCCAGCTCCCTTGGACAGGGGAGCGCCGGAAACACCATATATTTT	CASSLGQGSAGNTIYF
TRBV15	-	TRBJ2-3	TRBD1	TGTGCCACCAGCCGGGACAGGGAGACAGATACGCAGTATTTT	CATSRDRETDTQYF
TRBV6-2/TRBV6-3	-	TRBJ2-1	TRBD2	TGTGCCAGCAGTTACTATCCCCTGCTAGCGGCCAGAGGTGAGCAGTTCTTC	CASSYYPLLAARGEQFF
TRBV7-9	many	TRBJ2-3	-	TGTGCCAGCAGCCCGAGGGATGGACGGCGCACAGATACGCAGTATTTT	CASSPRDGRRTDTQYF
TRBV5-1	medium-sized	TRBJ2-1	-	TGCGCCAGCAGCCCGACCTCAAATGAGCAGTTCTTC	CASSPTSNEQFF